The 10 T cell receptor beta chains reported below all come from one sample, sequenced in a study of CD8+ T cells in alopecia areata. The sequencing template was cDNA reverse transcribed from extracted RNA. Sequencing used immunoSEQ multiplex PCR; TCRdb keeps in-frame clones, though not all of them. The repertoire has about 210,000 clones, 66% of them found once; the top ten carry roughly 1.2%. As for treatment: oral pan-JAK inhibitor, 5-10 mg twice daily. The sequencing used CD4+ T cells sorted from blood, collected at roughly week 45, from a patient treated with tofacitinib. Receptor source: a human donor with alopecia areata.

This clone was counted only a few times. The chain joins TRBV2 to TRBJ1-1; D gene ambiguous. In germline, CDR1 is SNHLY, CDR2 FYNNEI. CDR3 length equals 13 residues. V was pared by 1 base and J by 0 bases, with 3 bases between. CDR3 amino acids: CASSEDLNTEAFF. CDR3 DNA: TGTGCCAGCAGTGAAGATCTGAACACTGAAGCTTTCTTT.

J is TRBJ2-5 and V is TRBV7-2; D gene unclear. V was clipped by 5 bases and J by 0 bases, with 7 bases between them. Germline V gives CDR1 SGHTA, CDR2 FQGNSA. The CDR3 covers 13 residues. CDR3: CASSRTYQETQYF. In DNA, the CDR3 is TGTGCCAGCAGCCGTACGTACCAAGAGACCCAGTACTTC. The full variable domain, completed using reference TRBV7-2 and TRBJ2-5, is GAGVSQSPSNKVTEKGKDVELRCDPISGHTALYWYRQSLGQGLEFLIYFQGNSAPDKSGLPSDRFSAERTGGSVSTLTIQRTQQEDSAVYLCASSRTYQETQYFGPGTRLLVL.

The chain combines TRBV19 with TRBJ2-5, with 7 bases that match TRBD1. Germline V CDR1 and CDR2: LNHDA, SQIVND (reference sequence). V was clipped by 8 bases and J by 2 bases; unmatched bases: 11. The CDR3 has 15 residues. In DNA, the CDR3 is TGTGCCAGTGCCAGGACCGGGACAGCGCAAGAGACCCAGTACTTC. Translating gives CASARTGTAQETQYF.

This sequence joins TRBV15 and TRBJ1-2; D is undetermined. The length of the CDR3 is 15 residues. Germline loops: CDR1 LNHNV, CDR2 YYDKDF (reference sequence). The V end was cut by 0 bases, the J end by 2 bases, with 10 bases between. CDR3 protein: CATSRETSTNYGYTF. The CDR3 DNA reads TGTGCCACCAGCAGAGAAACCAGTACCAACTATGGCTACACCTTC. Variable domain in full (rest from reference TRBV15 and TRBJ1-2): DAMVIQNPRYQVTQFGKPVTLSCSQTLNHNVMYWYQQKSSQAPKLLFHYYDKDFNNEADTPDNFQSRRPNTSFCFLDIRSPGLGDTAMYLCATSRETSTNYGYTFGSGTRLTVV.

V usage is TRBV11-2 and J usage is TRBJ2-7; D is possibly TRBD1 (6 bases). This CDR3 has 15 amino acids. The germline V gene encodes CDR1 SGHAT and CDR2 FQNNGV. V shed 0 bases and J shed 6 bases, with 15 bases lying between them. CDR3 nucleotides: TGTGCCAGCAGCTTAGATACAGGGCTTTTATCCGAGCAGTACTTC. Protein product: CASSLDTGLLSEQYF.

V gene TRBV10-3 combines with J gene TRBJ1-2; D not resolved. The CDR3 totals 12 residues. Between the trimmed V and J ends, which lost 5 bases and 8 bases, there was a span of 12 bases. In germline, CDR1 is ENHRY, CDR2 SYGVKD. The DNA of the CDR3 is TGTGCCATCAGTCGTAGGACGGGGGGCTACACCTTC. Its translation: CAISRRTGGYTF.

The V gene is TRBV9, the J gene TRBJ2-7; D remains unclear. This CDR3 is 15 amino acids long. V dropped 0 bases and J dropped 0 bases, with 10 bases sitting between them. Germline values: CDR1 SGDLS, CDR2 YYNGEE. The CDR3 sequence: CASSVGVASSYEQYF. CDR3 nucleotides: TGTGCCAGCAGCGTAGGGGTGGCCAGCTCCTACGAGCAGTACTTC.

The chain couples TRBV5-6 to TRBJ2-7, with TRBD1 as a possible D gene (5 bases). In germline, CDR1 is SGHDT, CDR2 YYEEEE. Trimming pared 0 bases from V and 0 bases from J, leaving 7 bases between. CDR3 length: 14 amino acids. The CDR3 DNA reads TGTGCCAGCAGCTTGGGACAGACCTCCTACGAGCAGTACTTC. Amino acid sequence: CASSLGQTSYEQYF. The variable domain in full, with the rest retrieved from reference TRBV5-6 and TRBJ2-7, is DAGVTQSPTHLIKTRGQQVTLRCSPKSGHDTVSWYQQALGQGPQFIFQYYEEEERQRGNFPDRFSGHQFPNYSSELNVNALLLGDSALYLCASSLGQTSYEQYFGPGTRLTVT.

The table lists this clone with a few counts. This chain joins TRBV29-1 and TRBJ2-2; maybe TRBD1 (6 bases). V lost 4 bases, J lost 6 bases, and 15 bases lay in between. This CDR3 spans 14 amino acids. Looked up from germline, CDR1 is SQVTM and CDR2 is ANQGSEA. The CDR3 region has the DNA TGCAGCGTTGTAACAGGGAGTCTCTCCGGGGAGCTGTTTTTT. Amino acid sequence: CSVVTGSLSGELFF.

The chain uses TRBV11-2 and TRBJ2-3, with no clear D. The germline gives CDR1 SGHAT, CDR2 FQNNGV. V was shortened by 2 bases and J by 3 bases, with 6 bases between the two germline ends. CDR3 length equals 13 residues. CDR3 residues: CASSLRLTDTQYF. The CDR3 region has the DNA TGTGCCAGCAGCTTAAGGTTGACAGATACGCAGTATTTT.